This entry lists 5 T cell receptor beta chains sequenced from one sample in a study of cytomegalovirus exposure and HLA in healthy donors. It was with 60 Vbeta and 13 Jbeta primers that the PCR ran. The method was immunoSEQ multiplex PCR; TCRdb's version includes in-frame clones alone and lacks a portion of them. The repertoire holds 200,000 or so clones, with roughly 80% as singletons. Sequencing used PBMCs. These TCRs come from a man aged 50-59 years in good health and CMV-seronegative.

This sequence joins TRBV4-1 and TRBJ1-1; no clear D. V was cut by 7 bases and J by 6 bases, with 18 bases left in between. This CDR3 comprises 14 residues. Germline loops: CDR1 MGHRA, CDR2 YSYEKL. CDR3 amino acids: CASMSRTRRAEAFF. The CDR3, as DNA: TGCGCCAGCATGTCAAGGACCAGGCGGGCTGAAGCTTTCTTT.

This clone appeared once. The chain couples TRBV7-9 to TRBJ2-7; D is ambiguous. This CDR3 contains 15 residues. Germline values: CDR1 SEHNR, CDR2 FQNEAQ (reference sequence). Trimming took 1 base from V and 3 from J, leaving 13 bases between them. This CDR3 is CASSLDLHAGYEQYF. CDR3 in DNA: TGTGCCAGCAGCTTAGACCTCCATGCAGGCTACGAGCAGTACTTC.

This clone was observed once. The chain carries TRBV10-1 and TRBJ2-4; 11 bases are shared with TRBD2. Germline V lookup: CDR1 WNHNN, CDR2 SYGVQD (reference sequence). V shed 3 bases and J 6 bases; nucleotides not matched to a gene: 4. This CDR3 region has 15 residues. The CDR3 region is CASSDGLAGGNIQYF. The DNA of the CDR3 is TGCGCCAGCAGTGACGGGCTAGCGGGAGGAAACATTCAGTACTTC.

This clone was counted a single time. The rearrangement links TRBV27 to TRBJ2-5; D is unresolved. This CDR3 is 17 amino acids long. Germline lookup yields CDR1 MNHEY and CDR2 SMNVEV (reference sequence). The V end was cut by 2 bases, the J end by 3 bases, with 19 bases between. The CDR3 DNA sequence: TGTGCCAGCAGTTTAAGAAGTCACACAGACACAGAAGAGACCCAGTACTTC. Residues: CASSLRSHTDTEETQYF.

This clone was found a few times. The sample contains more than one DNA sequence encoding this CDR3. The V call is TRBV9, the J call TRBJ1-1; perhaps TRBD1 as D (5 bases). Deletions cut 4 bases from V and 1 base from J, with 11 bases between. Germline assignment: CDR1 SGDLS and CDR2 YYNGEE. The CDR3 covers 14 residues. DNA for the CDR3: TGTGCCAGCAGCCTAGGACACAAGAACACTGAAGCTTTCTTT. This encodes CASSLGHKNTEAFF. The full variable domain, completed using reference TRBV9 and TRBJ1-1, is DSGVTQTPKHLITATGQRVTLRCSPRSGDLSVYWYQQSLDQGLQFLIQYYNGEERAKGNILERFSAQQFPDLHSELNLSSLELGDSALYFCASSLGHKNTEAFFGQGTRLTVV.